Detailed here is one TCR beta chain. Antigen specificity is unknown. In making TCR beta libraries, quantitative 5'-RACE with molecular barcodes was used. TCRdb processed the 5' RACE reads anew with MiXCR; each CDR3 protein has one entry. The data show some 840,000 distinct CDR3 sequences, 10% to 15% seen once. This record belongs to a study of CD8 T cells in ankylosing spondylitis. Findings and caveats of the study: Made up of eight highly homologous variants, a TCR beta motif appeared characteristic of ankylosing spondylitis blood.

Germline V lookup: CDR1 SGHKS, CDR2 YYEKEE (reference sequence). Trimming cost V 0 bases and J 4 bases; bases outside gene matches: 9. The CDR3 totals 16 residues. The sequenced material came from blood, either unsorted or a sorted T cell fraction (not recorded which). V and J are TRBV5-5 and TRBJ1-2; 7 positions match TRBD1. This clonotype was obtained from a male donor with ankylosing spondylitis. The CDR3 region is CASSLGPRQGTYGYTF. The CDR3 nucleotides read TGTGCCAGCAGCTTGGGACCAAGACAGGGAACCTATGGCTACACCTTC.